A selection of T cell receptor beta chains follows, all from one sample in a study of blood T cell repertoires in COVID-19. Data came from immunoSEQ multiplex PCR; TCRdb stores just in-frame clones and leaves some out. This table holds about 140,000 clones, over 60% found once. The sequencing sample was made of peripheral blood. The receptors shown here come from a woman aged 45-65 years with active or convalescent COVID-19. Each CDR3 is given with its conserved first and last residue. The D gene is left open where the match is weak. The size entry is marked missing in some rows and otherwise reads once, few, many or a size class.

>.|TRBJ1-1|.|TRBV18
CASSPLGQNTEAFF
TGTGCCAGCTCACCACTGGGACAGAACACTGAAGCTTTCTTT
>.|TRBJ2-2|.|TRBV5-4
CASSPPPTGNTGELFF
TGTGCCAGCAGCCCCCCCCCAACAGGGAACACCGGGGAGCTGTTTTTT
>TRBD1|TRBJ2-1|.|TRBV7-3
CASSSKPGTGGRNEQFF
TGTGCCAGCAGCTCTAAACCCGGGACAGGGGGCCGAAATGAGCAGTTCTTC
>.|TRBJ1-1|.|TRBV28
CASSLSGGPLGTEAFF
TGTGCCAGCAGTTTATCGGGGGGCCCTTTAGGCACTGAAGCTTTCTTT
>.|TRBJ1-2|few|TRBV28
CASSRPGGFYGYTF
TGTGCCAGCAGCCGCCCGGGGGGGTTTTATGGCTACACCTTC
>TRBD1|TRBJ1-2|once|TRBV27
CASSGQGGTNYGYTF
TGTGCCAGCAGTGGACAGGGGGGGACTAACTATGGCTACACCTTC
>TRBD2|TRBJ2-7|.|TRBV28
CASRGGVWQYF
TGTGCCAGCAGGGGGGGGGTTTGGCAGTACTTC
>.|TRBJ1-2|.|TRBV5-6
CASSFGGREAHYGYTF
TGTGCCAGCAGCTTCGGGGGGCGCGAGGCCCACTATGGCTACACCTTC
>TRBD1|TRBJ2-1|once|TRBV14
CASSQDRLFYGQGDDEQFF
TGTGCCAGCAGCCAAGATCGACTTTTCTACGGACAGGGGGACGATGAGCAGTTCTTC
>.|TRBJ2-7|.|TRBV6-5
CASSYSRADPSEQYF
TGTGCCAGCAGTTACTCGAGAGCGGACCCATCCGAGCAGTACTTC
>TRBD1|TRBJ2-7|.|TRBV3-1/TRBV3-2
CASSYRDRGRNEQYF
TGTGCCAGCAGCTACCGGGACAGGGGGCGCAACGAGCAGTACTTC
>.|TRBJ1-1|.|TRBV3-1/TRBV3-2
CASSQQGENTEAFF
TGTGCCAGCAGCCAACAGGGCGAGAACACTGAAGCTTTCTTT
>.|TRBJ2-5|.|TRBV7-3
CASSLDPGQRETQYF
TGTGCCAGCAGCTTAGATCCGGGTCAGAGGGAGACCCAGTACTTC
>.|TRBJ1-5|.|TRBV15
CATSPLSEDQPQHF
TGTGCCACCAGCCCCTTATCGGAGGATCAGCCCCAGCATTTT
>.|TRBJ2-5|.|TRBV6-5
CASSRSAGLQETQYF
TGTGCCAGCAGTCGTTCCGCGGGGTTACAAGAGACCCAGTACTTC
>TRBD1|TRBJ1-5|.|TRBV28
CASSPPGQGRQPQHF
TGTGCCAGCAGCCCCCCAGGACAGGGGAGACAGCCCCAGCATTTT
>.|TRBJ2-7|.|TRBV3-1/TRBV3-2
CASRAGSSYEQYF
TGTGCCAGCCGGGCAGGGTCTTCCTACGAGCAGTACTTC
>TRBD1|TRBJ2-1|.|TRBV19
CASRIEGQSGGEQFF
TGTGCCAGTAGAATAGAGGGCCAGTCAGGGGGTGAGCAGTTCTTC
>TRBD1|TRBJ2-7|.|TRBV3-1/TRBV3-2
CASSQGTGKNEQYF
TGTGCCAGCAGCCAAGGGACAGGGAAGAACGAGCAGTACTTC
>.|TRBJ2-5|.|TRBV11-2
CASSLQGRQETQYF
TGTGCCAGCAGCCTACAGGGTCGACAAGAGACCCAGTACTTC
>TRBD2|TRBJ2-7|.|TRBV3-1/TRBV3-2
CASSPYSGRAVGQYF
TGTGCCAGCAGCCCTTATAGCGGGAGGGCCGTCGGGCAGTACTTC
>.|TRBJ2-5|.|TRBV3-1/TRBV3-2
CASSQVRGAKTQYF
TGTGCCAGCAGCCAAGTTAGGGGCGCAAAGACCCAGTACTTC
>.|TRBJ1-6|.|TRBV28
CASSSGDSPLHF
TGTGCCAGCAGTTCAGGGGATTCACCCCTCCACTTT
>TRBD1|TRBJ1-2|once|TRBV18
CASSLGQGEDGYTF
TGTGCCAGCTCACTTGGACAGGGGGAGGATGGCTACACCTTC
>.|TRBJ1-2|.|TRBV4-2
CASSQDRAGRGYTF
TGTGCCAGCAGCCAAGATAGGGCAGGGCGCGGCTACACCTTC
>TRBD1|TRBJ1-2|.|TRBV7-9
CASEQTGGSYGYTF
TGTGCCAGCGAACAGACAGGGGGCAGCTATGGCTACACCTTC
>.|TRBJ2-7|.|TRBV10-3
CAISEFGQSMEYF
TGTGCCATCAGTGAGTTTGGACAGTCCATGGAGTACTTC
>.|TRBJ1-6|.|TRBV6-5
CASSYEQGSNSPLHF
TGTGCCAGCAGTTACGAACAGGGAAGCAATTCACCCCTCCACTTT
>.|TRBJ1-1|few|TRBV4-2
CASSHAKNTEAFF
TGTGCCAGCAGCCACGCTAAGAACACTGAAGCTTTCTTT
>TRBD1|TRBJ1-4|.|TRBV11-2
CASSLGQGPTNEKLFF
TGTGCCAGCAGCCTGGGACAGGGCCCTACTAATGAAAAACTGTTTTTT